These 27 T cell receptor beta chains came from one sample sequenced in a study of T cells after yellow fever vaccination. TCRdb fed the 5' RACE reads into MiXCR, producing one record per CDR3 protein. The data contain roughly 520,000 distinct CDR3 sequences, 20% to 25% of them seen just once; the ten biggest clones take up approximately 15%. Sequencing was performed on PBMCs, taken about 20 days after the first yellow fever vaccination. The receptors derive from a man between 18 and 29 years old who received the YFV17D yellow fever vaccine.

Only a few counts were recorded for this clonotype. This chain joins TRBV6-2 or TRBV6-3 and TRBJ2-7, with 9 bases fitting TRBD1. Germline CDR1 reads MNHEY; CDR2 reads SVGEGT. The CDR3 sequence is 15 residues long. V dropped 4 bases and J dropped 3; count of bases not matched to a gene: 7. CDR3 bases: TGTGCCAGCAGTTGGGGACAGGGAGCGATCTACGAGCAGTACGTC. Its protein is CASSWGQGAIYEQYV.

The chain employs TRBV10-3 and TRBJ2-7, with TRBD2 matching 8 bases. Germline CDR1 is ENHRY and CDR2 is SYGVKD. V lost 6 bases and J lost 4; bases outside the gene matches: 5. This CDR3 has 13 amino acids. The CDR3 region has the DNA TGTGCCATCAGAGCGGGGGCTGCTTACGAGCAGTACTTC. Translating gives CAIRAGAAYEQYF.

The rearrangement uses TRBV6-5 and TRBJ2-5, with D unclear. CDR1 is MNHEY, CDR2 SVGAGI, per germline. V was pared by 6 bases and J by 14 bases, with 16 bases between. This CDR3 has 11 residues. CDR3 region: CASSQDLLHYF. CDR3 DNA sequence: TGTGCCAGCAGCCAGGACCTTCTCCACTACTTC.

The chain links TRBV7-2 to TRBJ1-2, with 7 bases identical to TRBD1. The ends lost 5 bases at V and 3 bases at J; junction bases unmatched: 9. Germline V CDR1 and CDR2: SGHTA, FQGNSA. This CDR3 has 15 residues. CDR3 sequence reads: CASSPRQGYYYGYTF. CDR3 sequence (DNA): TGTGCCAGCAGCCCACGACAGGGCTATTACTATGGCTACACCTTC.

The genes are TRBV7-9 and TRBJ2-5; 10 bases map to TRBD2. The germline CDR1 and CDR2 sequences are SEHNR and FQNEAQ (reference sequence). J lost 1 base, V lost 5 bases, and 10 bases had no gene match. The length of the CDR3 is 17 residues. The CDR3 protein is CASSLRLGLARQETQYF. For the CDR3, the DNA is TGTGCCAGCAGCCTACGTCTGGGACTAGCGCGCCAAGAGACCCAGTACTTC.

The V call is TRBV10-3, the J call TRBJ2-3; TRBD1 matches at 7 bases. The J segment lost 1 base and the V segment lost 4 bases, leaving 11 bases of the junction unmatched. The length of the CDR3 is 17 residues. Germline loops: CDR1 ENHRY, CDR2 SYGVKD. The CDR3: CAISAYERDRRTDTQYF. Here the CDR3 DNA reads TGTGCCATCAGTGCGTACGAACGGGACAGACGCACAGATACGCAGTATTTT.

CDR3 amino acids: CASSLGGGGLETQYF. The CDR3 nucleotides are TGTGCCAGCAGCTTAGGGGGGGGAGGATTAGAGACCCAGTACTTC. The rearrangement uses TRBV7-7 and TRBJ2-5, with 7 bases fitting TRBD2. CDR1 is SSHAT, CDR2 FNYEAQ, per germline (reference sequence). The CDR3 consists of 15 residues. The ends lost 1 base at V and 4 bases at J; junction bases unmatched: 6.

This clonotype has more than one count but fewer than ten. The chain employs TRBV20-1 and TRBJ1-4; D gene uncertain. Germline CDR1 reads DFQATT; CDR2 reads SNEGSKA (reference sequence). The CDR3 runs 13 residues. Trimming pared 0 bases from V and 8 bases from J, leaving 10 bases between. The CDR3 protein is CSARDALGEKLFF. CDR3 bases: TGCAGTGCTAGAGATGCACTAGGGGAAAAACTGTTTTTT.

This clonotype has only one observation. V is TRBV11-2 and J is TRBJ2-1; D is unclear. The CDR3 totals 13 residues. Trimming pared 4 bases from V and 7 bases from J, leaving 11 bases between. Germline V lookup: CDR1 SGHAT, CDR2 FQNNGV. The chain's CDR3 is CASSSQPQNEQFF. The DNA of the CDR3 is TGTGCCAGCAGCTCACAACCGCAAAATGAGCAGTTCTTC.

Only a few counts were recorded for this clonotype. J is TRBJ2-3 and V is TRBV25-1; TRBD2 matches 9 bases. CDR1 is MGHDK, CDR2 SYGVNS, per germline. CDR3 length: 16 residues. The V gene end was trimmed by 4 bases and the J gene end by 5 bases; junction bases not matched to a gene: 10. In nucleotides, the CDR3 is TGTGCCAGCAGTGCTCGCCAGCGGGGGGCCGAAGATACGCAGTATTTT. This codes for CASSARQRGAEDTQYF.

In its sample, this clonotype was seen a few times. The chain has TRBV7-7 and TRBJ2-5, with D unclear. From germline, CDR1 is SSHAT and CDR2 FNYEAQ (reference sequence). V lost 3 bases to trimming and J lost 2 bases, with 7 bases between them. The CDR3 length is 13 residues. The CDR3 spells CASSFWGQETQYF. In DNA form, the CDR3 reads TGTGCCAGCAGCTTTTGGGGTCAAGAGACCCAGTACTTC.

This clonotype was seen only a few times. The CDR3 here is CASLAKNTDTQYF. CDR3 nucleotide sequence: TGTGCCAGCCTAGCGAAGAACACAGATACGCAGTATTTT. The V call is TRBV7-2, the J call TRBJ2-3; D is perhaps TRBD2 (6 bases). Trimming shortened V by 8 bases and J by 2 bases, and 11 bases separated the two germline ends. The V gene's germline CDR1 is SGHTA and CDR2 FQGNSA. The CDR3 is 13 residues long.

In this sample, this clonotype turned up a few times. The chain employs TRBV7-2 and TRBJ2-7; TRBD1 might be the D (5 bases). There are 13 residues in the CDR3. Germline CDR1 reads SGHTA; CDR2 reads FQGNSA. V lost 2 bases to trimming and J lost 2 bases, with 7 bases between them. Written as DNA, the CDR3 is TGTGCCAGCAGCTTACGACAGACCTACGAGCAGTACTTC. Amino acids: CASSLRQTYEQYF.

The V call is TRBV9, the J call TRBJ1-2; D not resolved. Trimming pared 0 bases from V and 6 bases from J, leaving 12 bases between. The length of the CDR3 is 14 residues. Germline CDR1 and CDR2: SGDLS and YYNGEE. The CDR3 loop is CASSVGGSNHGYTF. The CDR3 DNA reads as TGTGCCAGCAGCGTAGGAGGGTCGAACCATGGCTACACCTTC.

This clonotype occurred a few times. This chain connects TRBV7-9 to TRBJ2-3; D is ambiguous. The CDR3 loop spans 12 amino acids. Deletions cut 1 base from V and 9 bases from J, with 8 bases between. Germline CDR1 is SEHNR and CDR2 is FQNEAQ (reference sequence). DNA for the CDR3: TGTGCCAGCAGCTTAGTGGCATTAACGCAGTATTTT. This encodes CASSLVALTQYF.

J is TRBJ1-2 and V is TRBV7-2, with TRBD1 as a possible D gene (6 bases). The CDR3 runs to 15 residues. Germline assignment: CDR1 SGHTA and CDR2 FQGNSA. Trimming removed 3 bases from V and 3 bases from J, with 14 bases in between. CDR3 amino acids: CASSLTGGGDYGYTF. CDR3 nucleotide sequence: TGTGCCAGCAGCTTGACAGGAGGTGGCGACTATGGCTACACCTTC.

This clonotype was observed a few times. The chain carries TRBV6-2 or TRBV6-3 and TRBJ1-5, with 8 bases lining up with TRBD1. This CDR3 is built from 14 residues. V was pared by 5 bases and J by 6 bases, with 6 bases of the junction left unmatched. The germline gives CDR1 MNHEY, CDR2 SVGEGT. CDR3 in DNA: TGTGCCAGCAGTCGAAGAGACAGGGGTCAGCCCCAGCATTTT. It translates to CASSRRDRGQPQHF.

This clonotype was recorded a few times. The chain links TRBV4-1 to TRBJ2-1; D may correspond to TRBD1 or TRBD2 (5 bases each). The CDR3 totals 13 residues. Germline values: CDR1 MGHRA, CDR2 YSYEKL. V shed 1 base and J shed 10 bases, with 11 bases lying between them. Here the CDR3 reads CASSQVGTLEQFF. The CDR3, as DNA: TGCGCCAGCAGCCAAGTTGGGACCCTCGAGCAGTTCTTC.

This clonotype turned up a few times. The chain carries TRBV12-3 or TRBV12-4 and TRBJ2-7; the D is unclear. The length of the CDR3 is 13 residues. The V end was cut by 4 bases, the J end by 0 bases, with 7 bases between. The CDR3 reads CASSSGGSYEQYF. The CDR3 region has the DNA TGTGCCAGCAGTTCGGGCGGCTCCTACGAGCAGTACTTC.

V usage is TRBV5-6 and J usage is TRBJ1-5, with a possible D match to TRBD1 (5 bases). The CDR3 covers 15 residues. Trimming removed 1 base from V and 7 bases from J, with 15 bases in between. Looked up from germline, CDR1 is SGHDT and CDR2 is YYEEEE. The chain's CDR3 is CASSLFDSRIQPQHF. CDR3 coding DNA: TGTGCCAGCAGCTTGTTCGACAGCCGGATACAGCCCCAGCATTTT.

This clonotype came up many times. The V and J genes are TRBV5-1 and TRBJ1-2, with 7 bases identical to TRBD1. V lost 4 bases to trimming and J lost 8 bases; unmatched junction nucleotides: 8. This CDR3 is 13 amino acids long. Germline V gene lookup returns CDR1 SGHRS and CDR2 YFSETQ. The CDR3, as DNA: TGCGCCAGCAGCCCCGACAGGGATCAAGGCTACACCTTC. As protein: CASSPDRDQGYTF.

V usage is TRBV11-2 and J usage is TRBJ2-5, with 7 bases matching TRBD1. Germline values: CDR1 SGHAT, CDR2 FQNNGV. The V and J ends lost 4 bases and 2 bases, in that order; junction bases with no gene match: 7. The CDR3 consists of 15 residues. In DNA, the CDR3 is TGTGCCAGCAGCTCACTCCGGGACAGTCAAGAGACCCAGTACTTC. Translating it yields CASSSLRDSQETQYF.

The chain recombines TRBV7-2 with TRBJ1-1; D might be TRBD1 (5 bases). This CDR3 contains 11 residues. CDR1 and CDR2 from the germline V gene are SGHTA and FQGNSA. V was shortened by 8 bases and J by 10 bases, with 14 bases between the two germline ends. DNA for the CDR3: TGTGCCAGCTCGACGGAGGGGCTAGCTTTCTTT. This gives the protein CASSTEGLAFF. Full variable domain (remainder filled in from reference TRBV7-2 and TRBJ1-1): GAGVSQSPSNKVTEKGKDVELRCDPISGHTALYWYRQSLGQGLEFLIYFQGNSAPDKSGLPSDRFSAERTGGSVSTLTIQRTQQEDSAVYLCASSTEGLAFFGQGTRLTVV.

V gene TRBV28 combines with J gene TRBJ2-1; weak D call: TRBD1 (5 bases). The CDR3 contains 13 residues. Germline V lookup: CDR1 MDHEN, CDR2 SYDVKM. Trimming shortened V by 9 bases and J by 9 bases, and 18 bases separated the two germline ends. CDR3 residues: CASLGAGFREQFF. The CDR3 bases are TGTGCCAGTCTAGGGGCAGGGTTTCGTGAGCAGTTCTTC.

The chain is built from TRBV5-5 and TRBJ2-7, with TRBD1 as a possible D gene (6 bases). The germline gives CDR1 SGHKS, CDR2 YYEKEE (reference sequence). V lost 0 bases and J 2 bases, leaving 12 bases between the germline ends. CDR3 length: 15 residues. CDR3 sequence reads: CASSLDWTDPYEQYF. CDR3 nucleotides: TGTGCCAGCAGCTTGGACTGGACAGACCCCTACGAGCAGTACTTC.

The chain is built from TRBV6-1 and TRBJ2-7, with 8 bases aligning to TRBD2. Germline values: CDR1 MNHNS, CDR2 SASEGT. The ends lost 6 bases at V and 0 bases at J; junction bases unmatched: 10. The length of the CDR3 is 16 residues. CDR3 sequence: CASSPLERGISYEQYF. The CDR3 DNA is TGTGCCAGCAGCCCGTTGGAGCGGGGGATCTCCTACGAGCAGTACTTC.

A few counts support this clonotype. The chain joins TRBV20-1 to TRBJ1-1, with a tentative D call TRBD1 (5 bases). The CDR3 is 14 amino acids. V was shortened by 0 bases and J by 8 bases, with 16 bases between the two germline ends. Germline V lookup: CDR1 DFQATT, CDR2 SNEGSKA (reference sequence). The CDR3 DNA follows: TGCAGTGCTAGAGATCGGCGGGGCAGGGTGGAAGCTTTCTTT. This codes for CSARDRRGRVEAFF.